A single sample gave rise to the 10 T cell receptor beta chains below, sequenced in a study of siplizumab effects on memory and regulatory T cells. Profiled with immunoSEQ multiplex PCR; TCRdb holds only in-frame clones, not every one. In the table there are 55,000 to 65,000 clones, less than 98% of which are singletons. The sample consisted of naive CD8+ T cells sorted from blood. The receptors originated from a human donor in good health.

This chain connects TRBV18 to TRBJ2-1, with 7 bases matching TRBD2. V dropped 2 bases and J dropped 9; count of bases not matched to a gene: 4. In germline, CDR1 is KGHSH, CDR2 LQKENI. There are 13 residues in the CDR3. CDR3 bases: TGTGCCAGCTCACCAGGGGGGAGGGGTGAGCAGTTCTTC. Its protein product is CASSPGGRGEQFF.

The V gene is TRBV7-9, the J gene TRBJ2-2, with 7 bases that match TRBD1. V lost 4 bases and J lost 4; bases outside the gene matches: 6. The CDR3 loop spans 15 amino acids. Germline CDR1 is SEHNR and CDR2 is FQNEAQ (reference sequence). CDR3 residues: CASSSRTGTTGELFF. The CDR3 region has the DNA TGTGCCAGCAGCTCTCGGACAGGCACCACCGGGGAGCTGTTTTTT.

The rearrangement links TRBV6-6 to TRBJ2-2; the D gene is possibly TRBD2 (6 bases). Trimming took 2 bases from V and 5 from J, leaving 15 bases between them. This CDR3 is 16 amino acids long. CDR1 MNHNY and CDR2 SVGAGI come from the germline V gene (reference sequence). The CDR3 region is CASSYVAGGRTGELFF. CDR3 sequence (DNA): TGTGCCAGCAGTTACGTGGCGGGTGGGAGGACCGGGGAGCTGTTTTTT.

J is TRBJ1-4 and V is TRBV7-2; D uncertain. V was cut by 1 base and J by 4 bases, with 7 bases left in between. There are 14 residues in the CDR3. Germline CDR1 SGHTA, CDR2 FQGNSA. The CDR3: CASSLEPSNEKLFF. In DNA, the CDR3 is TGTGCCAGCAGCTTAGAGCCAAGTAATGAAAAACTGTTTTTT.

The V call is TRBV15, the J call TRBJ1-5; D may be TRBD1 (5 bases). The length of the CDR3 is 15 residues. V lost 4 bases and J 5 bases, leaving 15 bases between the germline ends. CDR1 and CDR2 (germline): LNHNV, YYDKDF (reference sequence). The DNA for the CDR3 is TGTGCCACCAGCACGTATGGAGGGACGGATCAGCCCCAGCATTTT. Translation: CATSTYGGTDQPQHF.

The CDR3 protein is CASSSPEGRDEQYF. CDR3 sequence (DNA): TGCGCCAGCAGCTCCCCGGAGGGTCGAGACGAGCAGTACTTC. This chain links TRBV5-1 with TRBJ2-7; possibly TRBD2 for D (6 bases). Germline V gene data show CDR1 as SGHRS and CDR2 as YFSETQ. The ends were cut back, 3 bases at V and 5 bases at J, with 15 bases in the middle. The CDR3 length is 14 residues.

The J gene is TRBJ2-1, the V gene TRBV9; no clear D. The CDR3 is 13 amino acids. The germline V gene encodes CDR1 SGDLS and CDR2 YYNGEE. The V and J ends lost 4 bases and 9 bases respectively, with 14 bases between them. This CDR3 reads CASSPWASSEQFF. The DNA of the CDR3 is TGTGCCAGCAGCCCATGGGCTAGTTCTGAGCAGTTCTTC.

The chain couples TRBV5-6 to TRBJ2-7; TRBD2 matches 7 bases. CDR3 length: 15 amino acids. Germline CDR1 is SGHDT and CDR2 is YYEEEE. J gave up 6 bases and V 1 base, and 10 bases lay outside the gene matches. Here the CDR3 DNA reads TGTGCCAGCAGCTTGATAGTAGCGGGTCGGGGCGAGCAGTACTTC. It translates to CASSLIVAGRGEQYF.

The chain joins TRBV5-5 to TRBJ2-3; unclear D gene. Looked up from germline, CDR1 is SGHKS and CDR2 is YYEKEE (reference sequence). V lost 1 base to trimming and J lost 0 bases, with 12 bases between them. The CDR3 has 16 amino acids. In DNA form, the CDR3 reads TGTGCCAGCAGCTTGATTGAGTTCTCTAGCACAGATACGCAGTATTTT. This sequence encodes CASSLIEFSSTDTQYF.

V gene TRBV7-3 combines with J gene TRBJ2-3; D gene ambiguous. The CDR3 is 16 amino acids. V lost 5 bases, J lost 2 bases, and 17 bases lay in between. Germline CDR1 is SGHTA and CDR2 is FQGTGA. CDR3 coding DNA: TGTGCCAGCAGCCAGTTCCCCATTACCCCCACAGATACGCAGTATTTT. This encodes CASSQFPITPTDTQYF.